This T cell receptor beta chain was documented in a study of beta chain features in type 1 diabetes. Overall study findings and caveats: With patients and controls alike, PCR might favor shorter templates to an equal degree. There was a moderate but significant shortening of TCRB CDR3s in all four CD4+ subsets of Type 1 diabetes patients.

Averaging approximately 0.11 L, one heparinised blood draw was given by each donor. Germline-derived CDR1 and CDR2 are DFQATT and SNEGSKA (reference sequence). This CDR3 has 11 amino acids. The investigators reverse transcribed all of the isolated RNA, so they sequenced expressed TCRB transcripts. The table came from immunoSEQ multiplex PCR; TCRdb's copy has only in-frame clones and leaves some out. The data hold roughly 340,000 clones, with about 13% observed a single time. A few counts support this clone. Its antigen is not known. The specimen sequenced was naive CD4+ T cells from blood. The chain employs TRBV20-1 and TRBJ1-2; no clear D. This TCR was recovered from a young woman with type 1 diabetes. The CDR3 reads CSAERGYGYTF. CDR3 nucleotide sequence: TGCAGCGCTGAACGGGGTTATGGCTACACCTTC.